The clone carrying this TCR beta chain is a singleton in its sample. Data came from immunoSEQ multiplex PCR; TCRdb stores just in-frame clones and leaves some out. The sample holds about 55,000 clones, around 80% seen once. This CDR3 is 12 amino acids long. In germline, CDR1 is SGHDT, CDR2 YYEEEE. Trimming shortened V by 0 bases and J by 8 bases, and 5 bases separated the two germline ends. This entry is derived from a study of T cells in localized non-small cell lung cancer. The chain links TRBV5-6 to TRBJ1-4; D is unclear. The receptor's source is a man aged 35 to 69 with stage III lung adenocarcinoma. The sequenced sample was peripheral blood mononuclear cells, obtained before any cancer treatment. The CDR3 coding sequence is TGTGCCAGCAGCTTGGGAAGGGAAAAACTGTTTTTT. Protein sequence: CASSLGREKLFF.